This T cell receptor beta chain is drawn from a study of identical twins. This CDR3 spans 16 amino acids. Germline V gene sequence: CDR1 SGHTA, CDR2 FQGNSA. J lost 4 bases, V lost 1 base, and 7 bases had no gene match. Via MiXCR, TCRdb re-called the 5' RACE reads, giving one row per CDR3 protein. The sample shows 1.5 million to 2 million distinct CDR3 sequences, about 31% of them seen only once. Source material: cord blood. The receptor was derived from a newborn girl in good health. The V and J genes are TRBV7-2 and TRBJ2-4, with 7 bases fitting TRBD1. This CDR3 reads CASSLVVGTEKNIQYF. The CDR3, as DNA: TGTGCCAGCAGCTTAGTCGTCGGGACAGAAAAAAACATTCAGTACTTC.